The clone carrying this T cell receptor (beta chain) was picked up a small number of times. A single record per CDR3 protein comes from TCRdb applying MiXCR to the RT-PCR reads. The sample has fewer than 800,000 distinct CDR3 sequences; around 16% are singletons. This sample is part of a study of response to subunit inactivated influenza vaccine. Source: PBMCs from blood, taken about 12 days after vaccination. This clonotype was obtained from a man in his fifties who received an inactivated influenza vaccine.

CDR3 in amino acids: CASSPALGLAGVGEQYF. For the CDR3, the DNA is TGTGCCAGCAGCCCAGCACTAGGACTAGCGGGAGTGGGCGAGCAGTACTTC. The chain uses TRBV5-6 and TRBJ2-7, with 13 bases lining up with TRBD2. Losses at the gene ends were 4 bases for V and 6 bases for J; bases not matched to a gene: 13. Germline-derived CDR1 and CDR2 are SGHDT and YYEEEE. This CDR3 is built from 17 residues.